This is a list of T cell receptor beta chains from one sample in a study of Ad26.COV2.S vaccination and SARS-CoV-2 variants. Clones were sequenced by immunoSEQ multiplex PCR, and TCRdb holds only the in-frame ones, with some missing. Of 350,000 to 500,000 clones in the sample, about 92% were seen once. This specimen was peripheral blood, taken in a trial of Ad26.COV2.S vaccine versus placebo. These receptors all stem from a person between 18 and 60 years old who received the Ad26.COV2.S COVID-19 vaccine or a placebo. Each CDR3 is given with its conserved first and last residue. D genes are given only for firm matches.

j_call | cdr3_length | d_call | v_call | cdr3_nt | cdr3_aa
TRBJ2-7 | 16 | TRBD1 | TRBV19 | TGTGCCAGTAGTGCCCGGGACAGGGAAAATCCCTACGAGCAGTACTTC | CASSARDRENPYEQYF
TRBJ1-3 | 15 | NA | TRBV7-9 | TGTGCCAGCAGCTTAGGGACAAACTCTGGAAACACCATATATTTT | CASSLGTNSGNTIYF
TRBJ1-1 | 14 | NA | TRBV12-5 | TGTGCTAGTGCTTTTGGGGGTTTGAACACTGAAGCTTTCTTT | CASAFGGLNTEAFF
TRBJ1-4 | 15 | NA | TRBV7-9 | TGTGCCAGCAGCTTAGCGACCGGGACAACCGAAAAACTGTTTTTT | CASSLATGTTEKLFF
TRBJ1-6 | 16 | NA | TRBV2 | TGTGCCAGCAGTGACCTGTCACTCTCCTATAATTCACCCCTCCACTTT | CASSDLSLSYNSPLHF
TRBJ1-3 | 14 | TRBD1 | TRBV6-5 | TGTGCCAGCAGCGCCGGGACAGGGGGAAACACCATATATTTT | CASSAGTGGNTIYF
TRBJ2-1 | 15 | TRBD2 | TRBV2 | TGTGCCAGCAGTCACCGACTAGCTGGACACAATGAGCAGTTCTTC | CASSHRLAGHNEQFF
TRBJ2-1 | 18 | NA | TRBV19 | TGTGCCAGTAGTGCCTCATTTGGCGGCGGAAGCTCCTACAATGAGCAGTTCTTC | CASSASFGGGSSYNEQFF
TRBJ1-2 | 11 | TRBD1 | TRBV28 | TGTGCCAGCAGTGGGACAGGGGGCTACACCTTC | CASSGTGGYTF
TRBJ2-3 | 13 | NA | TRBV28 | TGTGCCAGCAGTTCGGATAGCACAGATACGCAGTATTTT | CASSSDSTDTQYF
TRBJ2-1 | 12 | NA | TRBV5-1 | TGCGCCAGCATGGAGGGCTACAATGAGCAGTTCTTC | CASMEGYNEQFF
TRBJ2-7 | 11 | NA | TRBV27 | TGTGCCAGCAGTTCCGACGGGGAGCAGTACTTC | CASSSDGEQYF
TRBJ2-3 | 15 | TRBD2 | TRBV29-1 | TGCAGCGTTGAAAGGACTAGCCTAAGGGCCGATACGCAGTATTTT | CSVERTSLRADTQYF
TRBJ1-4 | 14 | TRBD1 | TRBV7-2 | TGTGCCAGCAGCTCAGTGGACAGGGATGAAAAACTGTTTTTT | CASSSVDRDEKLFF
TRBJ1-2 | 13 | NA | TRBV7-8 | TGTGCCAGCAGCCTCGACAGTCGGGAAGGCTACACCTTC | CASSLDSREGYTF
TRBJ2-6 | 16 | NA | TRBV21-1 | TGTGCCAGCAGTCCCTGCCGGGCAAATGGGGCCAACGTCCTGACTTTC | CASSPCRANGANVLTF
TRBJ2-5 | 15 | TRBD1 | TRBV25-1 | TGTGCCAGCAGTGAGGGGGACAGGGGGCAAGAGACCCAGTACTTC | CASSEGDRGQETQYF
TRBJ2-6 | 14 | NA | TRBV28 | TGTGCCAGCAGTTTGTACTCTGGGGCCAACGTCCTGACTTTC | CASSLYSGANVLTF
TRBJ2-3 | 15 | NA | TRBV4-3 | TGCGCCAGCAGCCCCAGACTCGGTGGGAGAGATACGCAGTATTTT | CASSPRLGGRDTQYF
TRBJ2-6 | 14 | TRBD2 | TRBV7-2 | TGTGCCAGCAGCCTAGCGGGAGGGGCCAACGTCCTGACTTTC | CASSLAGGANVLTF